This paragraph reports one T cell receptor (beta chain). Repertoires were generated with immunoSEQ multiplex PCR, while TCRdb's copy carries only in-frame clones and drops some. Of approximately 120,000 clones in the sample, 91% were seen once. This CDR3 is built from 15 residues. Germline V lookup: CDR1 MNHEY, CDR2 SMNVEV (reference sequence). Trimming removed 5 bases at V and 4 bases at J, with 17 bases between. These data are taken from a study of T cell responses to AZD1222 COVID-19 vaccine. The clonotype was recovered from an adult in good health. Sequences were derived from peripheral blood, sampled on day 0 of AZD1222 vaccination. V is TRBV27 and J is TRBJ1-2; tentative D call: TRBD1 (6 bases). CDR3 in amino acids: CASSKKKGGVYGYTF. The CDR3 nucleotides are TGTGCCAGCAGTAAAAAGAAGGGGGGTGTCTATGGCTACACCTTC.